This TCR beta chain was sequenced in a study of shared clonotypes between healthy human individuals. Study as a whole: Each donor's CD8 memory used one plate, CD8 naive two, each CD4 subset three.

Every immunoSEQ plate was one replicate of a subset's evenly spread DNA. Per the original methods: ImmunoSEQ junction-only sequences lacked quality scores, so their filtering differed. Here immunoSEQ multiplex PCR was the method, and the copy in TCRdb shows in-frame clones only, minus some. V and J calls and clone size are those listed in that table; D and trimming were worked out from the DNA. The profile shows around 940,000 clones, 60% to 85% of them singletons. Study-wide results and limits: Although depth was large, rarefaction showed that sequencing of the sorted subsets was incomplete.

Germline V gene lookup returns CDR1 SGHRS and CDR2 YFSETQ. The CDR3 contains 15 residues. Losses at the gene ends were 2 bases for V and 2 bases for J; bases not matched to a gene: 4. About this clone: Its antigen is still unknown.

This receptor was taken from a man younger than 35 in good health. V usage is TRBV5-1 and J usage is TRBJ2-7; 10 bases align to TRBD2. Sequencing used memory CD4+ T cells sorted from blood. The subset is: CD45RA-negative fraction. The CDR3 sequence is CASSFGLAGAYEQYF. The CDR3 coding sequence is TGCGCCAGCAGCTTTGGCCTAGCGGGGGCCTACGAGCAGTACTTC.